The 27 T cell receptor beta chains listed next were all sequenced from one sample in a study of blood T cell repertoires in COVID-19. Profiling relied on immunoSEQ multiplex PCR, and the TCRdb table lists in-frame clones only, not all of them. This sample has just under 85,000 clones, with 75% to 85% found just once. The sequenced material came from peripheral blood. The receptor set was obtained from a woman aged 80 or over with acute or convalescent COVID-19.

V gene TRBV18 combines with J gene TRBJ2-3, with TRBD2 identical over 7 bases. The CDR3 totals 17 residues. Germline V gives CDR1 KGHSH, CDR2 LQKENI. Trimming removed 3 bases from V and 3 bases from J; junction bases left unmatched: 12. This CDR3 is CASSPSTSSSGTDTQYF. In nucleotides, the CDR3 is TGTGCCAGCTCACCTTCTACCTCGTCTAGCGGAACAGATACGCAGTATTTT.

The CDR3 coding sequence is TGTGCCAGCAGCTTATTAGACAGTTACAATGAGCAGTTCTTC. Translation gives CASSLLDSYNEQFF. This chain links TRBV11-2 with TRBJ2-1, with D perhaps matching TRBD1 (5 bases). CDR1 SGHAT and CDR2 FQNNGV come from the germline V gene. The ends were cut back, 2 bases at V and 4 bases at J, with 9 bases in the middle. The CDR3 extends over 14 amino acids. Supplemented by reference TRBV11-2 and TRBJ2-1, the full variable domain reads EAGVAQSPRYKIIEKRQSVAFWCNPISGHATLYWYQQILGQGPKLLIQFQNNGVVDDSQLPKDRFSAERLKGVDSTLKIQPAKLEDSAVYLCASSLLDSYNEQFFGPGTRLTVL.

CDR3 protein: CASKRGLGFNQPQHF. The CDR3 DNA sequence: TGTGCCAGCAAAAGGGGTTTGGGTTTCAATCAGCCCCAGCATTTT. V usage is TRBV6-5 and J usage is TRBJ1-5; maybe TRBD1 (5 bases). The CDR3 has 15 amino acids. V was pared by 7 bases and J by 3 bases, with 16 bases between. CDR1 and CDR2 (germline): MNHEY, SVGAGI.

CDR3 protein: CASSVATTSQWGEQFF. CDR3 DNA sequence: TGTGCCAGCAGCGTAGCTACGACTAGCCAGTGGGGTGAGCAGTTCTTC. This rearrangement joins TRBV9 to TRBJ2-1; 7 bases are a match to TRBD2. Unmatched junction bases numbered 12, after V lost 0 bases and J lost 9 bases. The germline V gene encodes CDR1 SGDLS and CDR2 YYNGEE. The CDR3 has 16 amino acids.

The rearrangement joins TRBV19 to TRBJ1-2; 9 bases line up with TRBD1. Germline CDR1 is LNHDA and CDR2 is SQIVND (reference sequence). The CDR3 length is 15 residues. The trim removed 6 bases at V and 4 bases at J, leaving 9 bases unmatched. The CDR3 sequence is CASRNRDRDIYGYTF. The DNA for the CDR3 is TGTGCCAGTAGGAACCGGGACAGGGATATCTATGGCTACACCTTC.

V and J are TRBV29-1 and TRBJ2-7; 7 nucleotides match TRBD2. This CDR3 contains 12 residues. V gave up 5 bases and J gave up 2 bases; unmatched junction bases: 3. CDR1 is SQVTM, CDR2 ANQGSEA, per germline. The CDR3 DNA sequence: TGCAGCGTTCTCGCGGGAGCCTACGAGCAGTACTTC. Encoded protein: CSVLAGAYEQYF.

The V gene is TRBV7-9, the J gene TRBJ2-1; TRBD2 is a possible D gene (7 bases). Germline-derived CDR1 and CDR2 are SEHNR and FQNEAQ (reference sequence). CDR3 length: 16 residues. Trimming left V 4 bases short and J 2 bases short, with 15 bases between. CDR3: CASSWGGRLAYNEQFF. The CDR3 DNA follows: TGTGCCAGCAGCTGGGGGGGCAGGCTCGCCTACAATGAGCAGTTCTTC.

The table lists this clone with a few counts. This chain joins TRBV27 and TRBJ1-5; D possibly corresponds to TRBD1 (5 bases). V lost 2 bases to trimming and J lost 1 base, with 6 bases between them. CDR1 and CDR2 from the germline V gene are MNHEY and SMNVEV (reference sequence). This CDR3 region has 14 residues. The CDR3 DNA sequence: TGTGCCAGCAGTTTAGGGGGGAGCAATCAGCCCCAGCATTTT. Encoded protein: CASSLGGSNQPQHF.

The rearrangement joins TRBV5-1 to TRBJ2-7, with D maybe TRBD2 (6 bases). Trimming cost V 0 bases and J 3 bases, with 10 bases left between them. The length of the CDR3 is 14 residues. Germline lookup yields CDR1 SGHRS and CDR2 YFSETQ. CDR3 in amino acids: CASSLVSGDYEQYF. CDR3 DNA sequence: TGCGCCAGCAGCTTGGTTTCGGGAGACTACGAGCAGTACTTC.

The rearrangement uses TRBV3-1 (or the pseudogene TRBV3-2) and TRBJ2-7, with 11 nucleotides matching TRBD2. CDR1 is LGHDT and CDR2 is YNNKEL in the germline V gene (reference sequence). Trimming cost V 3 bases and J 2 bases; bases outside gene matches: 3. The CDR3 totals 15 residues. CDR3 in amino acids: CASSHRTSGPYEQYF. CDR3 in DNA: TGTGCCAGCAGCCATCGGACTAGCGGGCCCTACGAGCAGTACTTC.

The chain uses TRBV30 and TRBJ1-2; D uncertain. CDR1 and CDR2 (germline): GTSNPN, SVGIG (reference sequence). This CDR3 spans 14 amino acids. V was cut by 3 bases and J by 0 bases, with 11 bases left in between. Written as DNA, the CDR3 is TGTGCCTGGAGCTACGGAGGTTCTAACTATGGCTACACCTTC. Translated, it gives CAWSYGGSNYGYTF.

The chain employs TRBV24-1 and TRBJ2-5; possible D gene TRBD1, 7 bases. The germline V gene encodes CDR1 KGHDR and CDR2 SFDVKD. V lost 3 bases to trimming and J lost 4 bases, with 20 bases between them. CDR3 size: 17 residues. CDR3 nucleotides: TGTGCCACCAGTGATCCAACTCACAGGGGACTGGGAGAGACCCAGTACTTC. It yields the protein CATSDPTHRGLGETQYF.

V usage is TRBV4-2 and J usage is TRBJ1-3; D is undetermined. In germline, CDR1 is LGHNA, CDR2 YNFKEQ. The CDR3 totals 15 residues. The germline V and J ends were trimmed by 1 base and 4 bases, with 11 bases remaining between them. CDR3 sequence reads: CASSQGPDSGNTIYF. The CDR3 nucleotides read TGTGCCAGCAGCCAAGGGCCCGACTCAGGAAACACCATATATTTT.

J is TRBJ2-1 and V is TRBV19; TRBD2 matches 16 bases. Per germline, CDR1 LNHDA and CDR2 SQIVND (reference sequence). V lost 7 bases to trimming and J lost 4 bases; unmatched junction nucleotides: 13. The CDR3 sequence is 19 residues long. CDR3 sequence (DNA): TGTGCCAGTACTAAAATCGCTCGGGGACTAGCGGGAGGGTACAATGAGCAGTTCTTC. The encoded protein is CASTKIARGLAGGYNEQFF.

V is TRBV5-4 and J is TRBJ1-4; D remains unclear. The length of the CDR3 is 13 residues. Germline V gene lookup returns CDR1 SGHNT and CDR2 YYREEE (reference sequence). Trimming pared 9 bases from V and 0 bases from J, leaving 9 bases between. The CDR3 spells CATQAATNEKLFF. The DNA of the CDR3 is TGTGCCACCCAGGCTGCAACTAATGAAAAACTGTTTTTT.

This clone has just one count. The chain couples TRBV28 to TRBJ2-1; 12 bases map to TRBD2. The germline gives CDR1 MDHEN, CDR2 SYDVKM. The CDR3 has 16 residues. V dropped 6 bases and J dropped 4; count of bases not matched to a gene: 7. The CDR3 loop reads CASSPTSGRLYNEQFF. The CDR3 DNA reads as TGTGCCAGCAGCCCGACTAGCGGGAGACTTTACAATGAGCAGTTCTTC.

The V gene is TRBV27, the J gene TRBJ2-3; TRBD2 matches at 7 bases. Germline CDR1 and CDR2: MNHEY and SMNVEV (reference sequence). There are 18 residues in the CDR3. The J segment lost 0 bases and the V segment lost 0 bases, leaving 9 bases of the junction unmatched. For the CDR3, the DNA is TGTGCCAGCAGTTTATCCACCGGGGACTACACTAGCACAGATACGCAGTATTTT. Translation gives CASSLSTGDYTSTDTQYF.

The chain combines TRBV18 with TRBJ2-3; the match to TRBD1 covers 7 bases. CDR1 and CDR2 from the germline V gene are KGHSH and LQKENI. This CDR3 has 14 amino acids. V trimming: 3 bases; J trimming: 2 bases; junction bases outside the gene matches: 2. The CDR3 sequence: CASSPGQTTDTQYF. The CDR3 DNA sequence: TGTGCCAGCTCACCGGGACAGACCACAGATACGCAGTATTTT.

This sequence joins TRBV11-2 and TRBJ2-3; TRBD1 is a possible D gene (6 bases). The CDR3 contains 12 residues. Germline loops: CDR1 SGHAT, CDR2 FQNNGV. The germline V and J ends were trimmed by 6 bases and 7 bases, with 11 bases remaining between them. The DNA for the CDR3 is TGTGCCAGCAGATACACAGGGAATACGCAGTATTTT. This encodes CASRYTGNTQYF.

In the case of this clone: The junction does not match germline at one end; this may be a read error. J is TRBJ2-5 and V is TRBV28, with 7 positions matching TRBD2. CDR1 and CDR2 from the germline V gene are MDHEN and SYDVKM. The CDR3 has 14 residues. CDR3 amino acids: CASSLRGGQGTQYF. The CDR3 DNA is TGTGCCAGCAGTTTAAGGGGAGGGCAAGGGACCCAGTACTTC.

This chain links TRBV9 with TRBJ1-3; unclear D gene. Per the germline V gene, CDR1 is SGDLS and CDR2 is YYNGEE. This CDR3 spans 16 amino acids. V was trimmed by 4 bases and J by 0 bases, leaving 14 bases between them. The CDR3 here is CASSPRPVVSGNTIYF. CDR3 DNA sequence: TGTGCCAGCAGCCCCCGCCCGGTCGTCTCTGGAAACACCATATATTTT.

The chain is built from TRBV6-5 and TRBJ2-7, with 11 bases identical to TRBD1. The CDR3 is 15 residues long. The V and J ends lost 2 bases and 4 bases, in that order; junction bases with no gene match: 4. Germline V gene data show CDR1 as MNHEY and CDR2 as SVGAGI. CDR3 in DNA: TGTGCCAGCAGTTACGCGGGACAGGGGGGATACGAGCAGTACTTC. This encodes CASSYAGQGGYEQYF.

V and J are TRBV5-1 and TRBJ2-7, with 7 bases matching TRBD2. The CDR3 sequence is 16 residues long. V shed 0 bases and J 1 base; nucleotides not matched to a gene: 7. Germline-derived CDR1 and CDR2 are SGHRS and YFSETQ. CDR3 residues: CASSLASSGPSYEQYF. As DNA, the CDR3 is TGCGCCAGCAGCTTGGCGTCTAGCGGACCTTCCTACGAGCAGTACTTC.

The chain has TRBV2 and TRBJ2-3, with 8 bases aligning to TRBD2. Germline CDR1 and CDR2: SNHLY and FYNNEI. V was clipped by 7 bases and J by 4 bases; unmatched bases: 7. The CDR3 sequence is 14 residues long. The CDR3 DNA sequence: TGTGCCAGCATCCGAGCGGGAGCAGCAGATACGCAGTATTTT. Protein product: CASIRAGAADTQYF.

CDR3 region: CASSLARGWDTQYF. The CDR3 DNA is TGCGCCAGCAGCTTGGCCAGGGGGTGGGATACGCAGTATTTT. The chain has TRBV5-1 and TRBJ2-3; 7 bases align to TRBD1. V was clipped by 0 bases and J by 6 bases; unmatched bases: 4. Germline CDR1 and CDR2: SGHRS and YFSETQ. The CDR3 loop spans 14 amino acids. Using reference TRBV5-1 and TRBJ2-3 for the parts outside the CDR3, the full variable domain is KAGVTQTPRYLIKTRGQQVTLSCSPISGHRSVSWYQQTPGQGLQFLFEYFSETQRNKGNFPGRFSGRQFSNSRSEMNVSTLELGDSALYLCASSLARGWDTQYFGPGTRLTVL.

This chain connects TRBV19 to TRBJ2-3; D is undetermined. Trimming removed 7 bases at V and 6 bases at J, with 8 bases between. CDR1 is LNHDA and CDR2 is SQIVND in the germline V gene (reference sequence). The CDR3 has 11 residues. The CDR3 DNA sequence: TGTGCCAGTATACAATACGATACGCAGTATTTT. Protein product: CASIQYDTQYF.

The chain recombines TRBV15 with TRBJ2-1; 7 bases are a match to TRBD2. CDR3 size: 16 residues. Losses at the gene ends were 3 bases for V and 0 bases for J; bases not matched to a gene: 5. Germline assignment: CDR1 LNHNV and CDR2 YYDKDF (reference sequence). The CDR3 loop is CATSRELASSYNEQFF. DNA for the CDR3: TGTGCCACCAGCAGGGAACTAGCGTCCTCCTACAATGAGCAGTTCTTC.